This T cell receptor (beta chain) was documented in a study of follicular helper T cells after annual influenza vaccination. Overall study context: Sampling occurred days 0, 7 and 28 after each influenza vaccination. Study findings and constraints: Change in circulating plasmablasts correlated with ICOS+CD38+ cTfh clonality change.

The germline CDR1 and CDR2 sequences are MNHEY and SVGAGI. This CDR3 has 14 residues. Trimming shortened V by 2 bases and J by 4 bases, and 10 bases separated the two germline ends. A note on this clone: As yet, its antigen is unknown.

Clones were sequenced by immunoSEQ multiplex PCR, and TCRdb holds only the in-frame ones, with some missing. The sample shows some 1,300 clones, under 85% of them seen only once. Time point indicated: 2015-2016 season, pre-vaccination. Before and after seasonal inactivated influenza vaccination, adults gave blood for sorting CD4 subsets for sequencing. Each time point used about 35 to 100 mL of blood. This chain uses TRBV6-5 with TRBJ2-3; TRBD2 is a possible D gene (6 bases). The starting material was CXCR5+ CD38+ circulating T follicular helper cells from blood, obtained on the day of influenza vaccination. Subset: circulating Tfh, non-naive CD4+CXCR5+PD-1+ (ICOS+CD38+ or ICOS-CD38-). The source is an adult who received the influenza vaccine. Written as DNA, the CDR3 is TGTGCCAGCAGTTACCAGGAGGGCGCAGATACGCAGTATTTT. Protein: CASSYQEGADTQYF.